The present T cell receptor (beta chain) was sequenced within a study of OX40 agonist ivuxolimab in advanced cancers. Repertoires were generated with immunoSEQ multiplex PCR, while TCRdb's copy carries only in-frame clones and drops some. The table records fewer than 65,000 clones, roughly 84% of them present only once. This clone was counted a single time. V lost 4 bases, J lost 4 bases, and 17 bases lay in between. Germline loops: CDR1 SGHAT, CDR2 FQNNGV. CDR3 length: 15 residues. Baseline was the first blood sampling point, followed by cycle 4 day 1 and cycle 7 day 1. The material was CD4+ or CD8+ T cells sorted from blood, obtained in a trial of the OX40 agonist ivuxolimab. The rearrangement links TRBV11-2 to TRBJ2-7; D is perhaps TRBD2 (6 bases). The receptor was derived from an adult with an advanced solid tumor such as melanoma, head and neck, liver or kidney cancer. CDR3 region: CASSSLGRDSYEQYF. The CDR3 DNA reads TGTGCCAGCAGCTCCTTAGGCAGGGACTCTTACGAGCAGTACTTC. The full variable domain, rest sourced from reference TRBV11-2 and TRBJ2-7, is EAGVAQSPRYKIIEKRQSVAFWCNPISGHATLYWYQQILGQGPKLLIQFQNNGVVDDSQLPKDRFSAERLKGVDSTLKIQPAKLEDSAVYLCASSSLGRDSYEQYFGPGTRLTVT.